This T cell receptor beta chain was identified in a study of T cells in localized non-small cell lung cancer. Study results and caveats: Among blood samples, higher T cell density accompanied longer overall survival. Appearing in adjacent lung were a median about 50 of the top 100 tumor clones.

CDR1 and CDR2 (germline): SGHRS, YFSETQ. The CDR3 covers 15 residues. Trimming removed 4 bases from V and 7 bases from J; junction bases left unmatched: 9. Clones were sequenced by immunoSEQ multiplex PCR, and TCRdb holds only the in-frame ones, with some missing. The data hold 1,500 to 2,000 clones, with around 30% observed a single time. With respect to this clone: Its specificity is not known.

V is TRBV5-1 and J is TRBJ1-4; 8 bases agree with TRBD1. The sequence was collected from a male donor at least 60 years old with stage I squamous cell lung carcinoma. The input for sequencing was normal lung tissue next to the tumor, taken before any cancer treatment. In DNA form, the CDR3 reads TGCGCCAGCAGCGGGGCAGGGGGCGAAAGTGAAAAACTGTTTTTT. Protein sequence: CASSGAGGESEKLFF.